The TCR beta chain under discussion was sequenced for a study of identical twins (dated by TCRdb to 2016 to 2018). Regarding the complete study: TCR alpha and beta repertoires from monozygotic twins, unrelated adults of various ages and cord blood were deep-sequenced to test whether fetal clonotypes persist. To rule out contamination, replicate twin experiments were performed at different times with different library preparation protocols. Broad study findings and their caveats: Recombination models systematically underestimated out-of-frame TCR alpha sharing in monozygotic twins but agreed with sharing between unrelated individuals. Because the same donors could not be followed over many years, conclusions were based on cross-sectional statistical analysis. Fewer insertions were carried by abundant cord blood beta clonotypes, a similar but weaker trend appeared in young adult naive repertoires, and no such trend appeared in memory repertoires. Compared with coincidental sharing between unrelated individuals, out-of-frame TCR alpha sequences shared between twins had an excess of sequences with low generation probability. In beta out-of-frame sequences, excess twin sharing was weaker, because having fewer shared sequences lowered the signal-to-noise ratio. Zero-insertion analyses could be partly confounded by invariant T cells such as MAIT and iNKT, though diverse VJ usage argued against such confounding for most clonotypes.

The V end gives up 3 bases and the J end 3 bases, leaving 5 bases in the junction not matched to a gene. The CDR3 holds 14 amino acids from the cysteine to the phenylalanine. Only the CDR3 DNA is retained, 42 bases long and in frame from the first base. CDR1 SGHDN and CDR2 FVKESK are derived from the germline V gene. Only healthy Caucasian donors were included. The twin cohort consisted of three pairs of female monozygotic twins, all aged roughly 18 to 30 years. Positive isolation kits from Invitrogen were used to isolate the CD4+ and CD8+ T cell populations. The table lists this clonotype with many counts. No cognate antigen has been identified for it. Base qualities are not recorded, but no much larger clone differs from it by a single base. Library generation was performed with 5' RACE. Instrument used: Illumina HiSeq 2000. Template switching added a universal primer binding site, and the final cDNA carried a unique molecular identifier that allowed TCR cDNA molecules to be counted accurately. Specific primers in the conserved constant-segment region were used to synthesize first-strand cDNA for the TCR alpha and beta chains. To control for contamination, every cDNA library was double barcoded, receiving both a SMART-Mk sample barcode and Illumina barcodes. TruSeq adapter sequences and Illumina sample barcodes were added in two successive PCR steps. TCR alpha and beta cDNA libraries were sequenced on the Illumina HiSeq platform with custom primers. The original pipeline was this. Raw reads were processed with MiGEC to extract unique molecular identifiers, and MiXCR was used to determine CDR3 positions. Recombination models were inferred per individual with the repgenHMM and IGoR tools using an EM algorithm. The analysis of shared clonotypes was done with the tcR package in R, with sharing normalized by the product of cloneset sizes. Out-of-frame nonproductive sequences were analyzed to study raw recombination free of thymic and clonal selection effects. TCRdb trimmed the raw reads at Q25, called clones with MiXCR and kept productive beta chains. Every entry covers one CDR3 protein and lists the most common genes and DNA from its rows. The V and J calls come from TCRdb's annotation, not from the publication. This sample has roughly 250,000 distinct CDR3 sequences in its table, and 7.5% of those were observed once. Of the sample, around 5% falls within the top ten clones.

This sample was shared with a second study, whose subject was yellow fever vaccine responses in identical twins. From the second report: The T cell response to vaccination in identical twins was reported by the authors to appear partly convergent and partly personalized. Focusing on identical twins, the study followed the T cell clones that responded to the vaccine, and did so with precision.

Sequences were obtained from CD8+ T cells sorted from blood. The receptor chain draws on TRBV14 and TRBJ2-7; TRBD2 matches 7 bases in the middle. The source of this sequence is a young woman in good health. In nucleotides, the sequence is TGTGCCAGCAGCCACAGCGGGAACCTCTACGAGCAGTACTTC. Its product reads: CASSHSGNLYEQYF.